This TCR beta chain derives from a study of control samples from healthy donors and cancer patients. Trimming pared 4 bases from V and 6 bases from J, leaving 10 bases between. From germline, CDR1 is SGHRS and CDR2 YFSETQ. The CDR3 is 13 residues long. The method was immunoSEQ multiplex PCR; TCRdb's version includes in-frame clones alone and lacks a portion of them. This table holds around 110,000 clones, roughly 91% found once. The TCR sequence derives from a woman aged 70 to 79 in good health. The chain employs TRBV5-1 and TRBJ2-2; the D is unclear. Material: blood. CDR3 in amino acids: CASSARRPGELFF. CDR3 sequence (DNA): TGCGCCAGCAGCGCCCGAAGGCCCGGGGAGCTGTTTTTT.